Shown below are 8 T cell receptor beta chains from a single sample sequenced in a study of blood T cell repertoires in COVID-19. Repertoires were generated with immunoSEQ multiplex PCR, while TCRdb's copy carries only in-frame clones and drops some. The sample carries a few hundred thousand clones, more than 80% recorded once. Sequences were obtained from PBMCs or T cells enriched from blood (not recorded which). Receptor source: a man under 40 who had recovered from COVID-19.

This chain uses TRBV29-1 with TRBJ2-1; TRBD2 matches 11 bases. CDR1 is SQVTM, CDR2 ANQGSEA, per germline. This CDR3 comprises 16 residues. With V trimmed by 2 bases and J by 4 bases, 7 bases remained unmatched. Written as DNA, the CDR3 is TGCAGCGTTGAATCCGGGACTAGCGGAATATACAATGAGCAGTTCTTC. The encoded protein is CSVESGTSGIYNEQFF.

In this sample, this clone turned up once. CDR3 coding DNA: TGTGCCAGCAGTTATTCGGGGAATGAGCAGTTCTTC. Translation: CASSYSGNEQFF. The rearrangement uses TRBV6-5 and TRBJ2-1; D may be TRBD2 (5 bases). The CDR3 length is 12 residues. Germline lookup yields CDR1 MNHEY and CDR2 SVGAGI. V lost 3 bases, J lost 7 bases, and 7 bases lay in between.

The chain recombines TRBV15 with TRBJ1-6; the match to TRBD1 covers 7 bases. Germline CDR1 is LNHNV and CDR2 is YYDKDF (reference sequence). The CDR3 loop spans 14 amino acids. J gave up 9 bases and V 3 bases, and 5 bases lay outside the gene matches. CDR3 in amino acids: CATSRTGNFSPLHF. The CDR3 DNA follows: TGTGCCACCAGCAGGACAGGGAATTTTTCACCCCTCCACTTT.

The chain uses TRBV7-9 and TRBJ2-1; possibly TRBD2 for D (6 bases). This CDR3 has 14 amino acids. Germline CDR1 is SEHNR and CDR2 is FQNEAQ (reference sequence). The ends were cut back, 3 bases at V and 7 bases at J, with 13 bases in the middle. The CDR3 coding sequence is TGTGCCAGCAGCTTTATGACTAGTCAGAATGAGCAGTTCTTC. This codes for CASSFMTSQNEQFF.

This chain links TRBV11-1 with TRBJ2-2; D unclear. Per the germline V gene, CDR1 is SGHAT and CDR2 is FQDESV (reference sequence). This CDR3 has 13 amino acids. V shed 5 bases and J shed 4 bases, with 8 bases lying between them. This chain's CDR3 is CASSISSTGELFF. CDR3 in DNA: TGTGCCAGCAGCATTAGCAGCACCGGGGAGCTGTTTTTT.

This sequence joins TRBV3-1 (or the pseudogene TRBV3-2) and TRBJ2-3, with D uncertain. This CDR3 comprises 15 residues. V gave up 1 base and J gave up 0 bases, with 8 bases separating them. The V gene's germline CDR1 is LGHDT and CDR2 YNNKEL (reference sequence). CDR3 DNA: TGTGCCAGCAGCCAAGGCGGCGGTAGCACAGATACGCAGTATTTT. Amino acids: CASSQGGGSTDTQYF.

This rearrangement joins TRBV29-1 to TRBJ2-3; D is ambiguous. The V gene's germline CDR1 is SQVTM and CDR2 ANQGSEA. The CDR3 has 12 amino acids. The germline V and J ends were trimmed by 6 bases and 6 bases, with 13 bases remaining between them. The CDR3 DNA follows: TGCAGCGTCCCCACCACCGAGGATACGCAGTATTTT. Encoded protein: CSVPTTEDTQYF.

The chain employs TRBV12-3 or TRBV12-4 and TRBJ2-1; 7 positions match TRBD1. J was trimmed by 10 bases and V by 3 bases; bases with no gene match: 3. The CDR3 is made up of 12 amino acids. The CDR3 spells CASSLSDREQFF. CDR3 nucleotides: TGTGCCAGCAGTTTGTCGGACAGGGAGCAGTTCTTC.